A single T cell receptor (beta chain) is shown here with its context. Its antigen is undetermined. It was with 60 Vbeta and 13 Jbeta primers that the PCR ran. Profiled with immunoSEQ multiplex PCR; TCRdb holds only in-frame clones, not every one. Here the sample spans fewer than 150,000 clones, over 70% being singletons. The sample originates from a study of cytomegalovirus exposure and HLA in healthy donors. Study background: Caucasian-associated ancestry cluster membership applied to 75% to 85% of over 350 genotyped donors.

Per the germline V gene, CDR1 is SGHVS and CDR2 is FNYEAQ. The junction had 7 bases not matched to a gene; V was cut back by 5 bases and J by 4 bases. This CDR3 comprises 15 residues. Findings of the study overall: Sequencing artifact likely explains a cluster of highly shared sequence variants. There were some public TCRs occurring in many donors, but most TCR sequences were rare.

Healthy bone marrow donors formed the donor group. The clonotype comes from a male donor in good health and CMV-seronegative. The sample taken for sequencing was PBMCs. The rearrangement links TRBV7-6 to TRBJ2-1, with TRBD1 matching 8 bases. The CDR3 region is CASSEGQGLYNEQFF. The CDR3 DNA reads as TGTGCCAGCAGCGAAGGACAGGGACTGTACAATGAGCAGTTCTTC.